Listed here are 11 T cell receptor beta chains from one sample, sequenced in a study of T-cell reconstitution after alpha-beta-depleted transplantation in children. Construction of the TCRbeta library involved unique molecular identifiers. One entry per CDR3 protein results from TCRdb running MiXCR on the PCR reads. The sample holds about 610,000 distinct CDR3 sequences, about 11% seen once. This specimen was PBMCs from the stem cell graft donor, taken from the stem cell graft. These receptors all stem from a human donor who donated a stem cell graft to a child with acute myeloid leukemia.

The V call is TRBV15, the J call TRBJ2-5, with 9 bases matching TRBD2. CDR3 length: 21 residues. In germline, CDR1 is LNHNV, CDR2 YYDKDF (reference sequence). J lost 2 bases, V lost 5 bases, and 24 bases had no gene match. Here the CDR3 reads CATSGARRPSTAGGPQETQYF. The CDR3 bases are TGTGCCACCAGCGGAGCAAGAAGACCCAGCACCGCGGGAGGGCCTCAAGAGACCCAGTACTTC.

The chain joins TRBV28 to TRBJ1-2; possibly TRBD1 for D (6 bases). CDR3 length: 15 residues. Trimming stripped 5 bases from V and 4 bases from J, with 17 bases between. Per germline, CDR1 MDHEN and CDR2 SYDVKM. CDR3 in amino acids: CASSVGGPAPYGYTF. Here the CDR3 DNA reads TGTGCCAGCAGTGTGGGGGGGCCTGCTCCCTATGGCTACACCTTC.

This clonotype showed up many times. V and J are TRBV12-3 or TRBV12-4 and TRBJ2-3, with 13 nucleotides matching TRBD2. CDR3 size: 17 residues. V shed 7 bases, J shed 4 bases, and the junction held 11 bases outside the gene matches. Written as DNA, the CDR3 is TGTGCCAGCACCTCAAGGACTAGCGGGAGCAGGTCAGATACGCAGTATTTT. It translates to CASTSRTSGSRSDTQYF.

The sample holds many counts of this clonotype. The chain has TRBV12-3 or TRBV12-4 and TRBJ2-1, with 9 bases that match TRBD2. J gave up 7 bases and V 2 bases, and 9 bases lay outside the gene matches. The CDR3 has 16 residues. The CDR3 nucleotides are TGTGCCAGCAGTTTAAGCGCGGGAGGGGTGGGGAATGAGCAGTTCTTC. Protein sequence: CASSLSAGGVGNEQFF.

The chain links TRBV20-1 to TRBJ2-1, with a tentative D call TRBD1 (6 bases). The CDR3 is 14 residues long. V was clipped by 3 bases and J by 3 bases, with 12 bases between them. CDR1 and CDR2 from the germline V gene are DFQATT and SNEGSKA (reference sequence). The CDR3 sequence: CSARGARDYNEQFF. In DNA, the CDR3 is TGCAGTGCTAGGGGGGCTAGAGACTACAATGAGCAGTTCTTC.

This clonotype was counted a few times. The chain couples TRBV6-2 or TRBV6-3 to TRBJ2-6; D perhaps matches TRBD1 (6 bases). The V gene lost 6 bases and the J gene lost 2 bases, with 11 bases spanning the gap. The CDR3 runs to 15 residues. The germline V gene has CDR1 MNHEY and CDR2 SVGEGT. Here the CDR3 reads CASRITGTGANVLTF. CDR3 nucleotide sequence: TGTGCCAGCAGGATCACAGGGACTGGGGCCAACGTCCTGACTTTC.

The chain is built from TRBV11-3 and TRBJ1-1; D ambiguous. Germline V gives CDR1 SGHNT, CDR2 YENEEA. The CDR3 is made up of 15 amino acids. Trimming pared 3 bases from V and 3 bases from J, leaving 14 bases between. This CDR3 reads CASSLGKLGDTEAFF. CDR3 nucleotide sequence: TGTGCCAGCAGCTTGGGAAAACTAGGTGACACTGAAGCTTTCTTT.

The chain carries TRBV7-9 and TRBJ2-2, with 9 bases matching TRBD2. The CDR3 totals 16 residues. In germline, CDR1 is SEHNR, CDR2 FQNEAQ (reference sequence). Trimming at V came to 5 bases and at J to 5 bases, leaving 9 bases not matched to a gene. CDR3 loop: CASSLRAGGYTGELFF. CDR3 DNA: TGTGCCAGCAGCCTACGAGCGGGAGGTTATACCGGGGAGCTGTTTTTT.

This clonotype was picked up many times. CDR3 sequence (DNA): TGTGCCAGCACCACCGGGACCTGGGTCTCTGAGCAGTACTTC. This encodes CASTTGTWVSEQYF. This chain connects TRBV6-2 or TRBV6-3 to TRBJ2-7; D assignment may be TRBD1 or TRBD2 (5 bases each). The germline V gene encodes CDR1 MNHEY and CDR2 SVGEGT. The CDR3 sequence is 14 residues long. Trimming left V 7 bases short and J 7 bases short, with 20 bases between.

This clonotype has just a few counts. This sequence joins TRBV7-2 and TRBJ2-3; maybe TRBD2 (5 bases). The germline gives CDR1 SGHTA, CDR2 FQGNSA. The ends were cut back, 5 bases at V and 5 bases at J, with 14 bases in the middle. The CDR3 contains 14 residues. The CDR3 spells CASSQDSWRDTQYF. In nucleotides, the CDR3 is TGTGCCAGCAGCCAGGACTCCTGGCGAGATACGCAGTATTTT.

The chain employs TRBV24-1 and TRBJ2-1; TRBD2 matches at 8 bases. The CDR3 length is 14 residues. V gave up 3 bases and J gave up 7 bases; unmatched junction bases: 4. In germline, CDR1 is KGHDR, CDR2 SFDVKD. The CDR3 DNA reads TGTGCCACCAGTGATAGCGGGAGAGGGAATGAGCAGTTCTTC. It translates to CATSDSGRGNEQFF.